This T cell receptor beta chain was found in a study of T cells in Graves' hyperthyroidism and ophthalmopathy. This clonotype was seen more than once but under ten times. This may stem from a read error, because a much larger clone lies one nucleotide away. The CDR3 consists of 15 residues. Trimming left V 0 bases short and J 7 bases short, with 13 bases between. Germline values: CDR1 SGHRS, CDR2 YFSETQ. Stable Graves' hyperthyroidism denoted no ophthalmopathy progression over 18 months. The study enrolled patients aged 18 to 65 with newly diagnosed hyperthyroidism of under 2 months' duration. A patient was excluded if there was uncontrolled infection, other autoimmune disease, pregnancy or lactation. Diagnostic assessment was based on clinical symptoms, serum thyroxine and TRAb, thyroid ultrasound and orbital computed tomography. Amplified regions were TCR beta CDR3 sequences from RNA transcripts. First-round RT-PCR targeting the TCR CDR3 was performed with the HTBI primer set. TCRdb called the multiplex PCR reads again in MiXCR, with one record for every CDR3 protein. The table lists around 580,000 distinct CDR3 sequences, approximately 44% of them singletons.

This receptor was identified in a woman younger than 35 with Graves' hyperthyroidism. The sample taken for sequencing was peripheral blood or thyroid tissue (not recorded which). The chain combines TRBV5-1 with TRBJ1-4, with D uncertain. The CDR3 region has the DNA TGCGCCAGCAGCTTGGGTGCCCTCCCAGGTGAAAAACTGTTTTTT. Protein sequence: CASSLGALPGEKLFF. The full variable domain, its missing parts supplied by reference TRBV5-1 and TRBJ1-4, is KAGVTQTPRYLIKTRGQQVTLSCSPISGHRSVSWYQQTPGQGLQFLFEYFSETQRNKGNFPGRFSGRQFSNSRSEMNVSTLELGDSALYLCASSLGALPGEKLFFGSGTQLSVL.